This T cell receptor beta chain was recorded in a study of preoperative IRX-2 immunotherapy in early breast cancer. The CDR3 is made up of 15 amino acids. Using immunoSEQ multiplex PCR, the repertoire was profiled, and TCRdb retains in-frame clones only, with some absent. The repertoire includes roughly 10,000 clones, approximately 79% of them detected once, and 5.6% sits in the top ten. Treatment described: preoperative locoregional IRX-2 cytokine immunotherapy. Patients received preoperative, locoregional IRX-2 cytokine immunotherapy in a phase Ib study. This TCR derives from a human donor with breast cancer. The starting material was lymph node tissue, obtained before IRX-2 immunotherapy. The chain has TRBV8-2 and TRBJ2-7; the D call of TRBD2 is as the table states it, not checked on the DNA. TRBV8-2 is assigned pseudogene status. The CDR3 region has the DNA TGTGCCAGCACCTCGAGCGGGAAGGGTTCCTACGAGCAGTACTTC. Protein product: CASTSSGKGSYEQYF.